These 8 T cell receptor beta chains originate from one sample sequenced in a study of control samples from healthy donors and cancer patients. Sequencing was performed with immunoSEQ multiplex PCR; in TCRdb, only in-frame clones are kept and a portion is missing. The data contain approximately 180,000 clones, 90% to 95% of them singletons. What was sequenced was blood. The receptors come from a woman aged 18-29 years in good health.

This sequence joins TRBV19 and TRBJ2-5, with a possible D match to TRBD1 (6 bases). The V end was cut by 8 bases, the J end by 2 bases, with 15 bases between. Germline CDR1 and CDR2: LNHDA and SQIVND (reference sequence). The CDR3 covers 14 residues. CDR3 sequence: CASETGYGQETQYF. The CDR3 DNA is TGTGCCAGTGAAACAGGGTACGGGCAAGAGACCCAGTACTTC.

CDR3 coding DNA: TGTGCCAGCAGCGCCCGGACTGGACGCTACACCTTC. Amino acids: CASSARTGRYTF. The chain carries TRBV9 and TRBJ1-2; D gene uncertain. This CDR3 is built from 12 residues. Trimming left V 3 bases short and J 9 bases short, with 12 bases between. Germline loops: CDR1 SGDLS, CDR2 YYNGEE.

V and J are TRBV11-1 and TRBJ1-1; no definite D call. CDR1 is SGHAT and CDR2 is FQDESV in the germline V gene (reference sequence). V lost 7 bases and J lost 3, with 12 bases in between. This CDR3 contains 13 residues. The CDR3 loop is CASTPRWDTEAFF. The CDR3 DNA is TGTGCCAGCACCCCTAGGTGGGACACTGAAGCTTTCTTT.

The genes are TRBV19 and TRBJ2-4, with D unclear. Per the germline V gene, CDR1 is LNHDA and CDR2 is SQIVND (reference sequence). The length of the CDR3 is 15 residues. The V gene lost 1 base and the J gene lost 8 bases, with 15 bases spanning the gap. The CDR3 reads CASSIGERAGYIQYF. DNA for the CDR3: TGTGCCAGTAGTATAGGTGAAAGGGCTGGGTACATTCAGTACTTC.

This clone came up once. The V and J genes are TRBV6-5 and TRBJ1-6; D might be TRBD1 (6 bases). Trimming removed 4 bases at V and 8 bases at J, with 15 bases between. CDR3 size: 15 residues. CDR1 MNHEY and CDR2 SVGAGI come from the germline V gene. This CDR3 reads CASSSDRWMDSPLHF. The CDR3 DNA reads TGTGCCAGCAGTTCTGACAGGTGGATGGATTCACCCCTCCACTTT.

This rearrangement joins TRBV6-6 to TRBJ1-5, with D hard to call. The CDR3 contains 11 residues. Trimming took off 6 bases at V and 5 bases at J, with 5 bases between the two ends. Germline CDR1 reads MNHNY; CDR2 reads SVGAGI (reference sequence). CDR3 region: CASRSDQPQHF. The CDR3, as DNA: TGTGCCAGCAGGTCCGATCAGCCCCAGCATTTT.

This clone was seen a single time. CDR3 residues: CASSKGGEQYF. CDR3 DNA: TGTGCCAGCAGCAAAGGGGGCGAGCAGTACTTC. V is TRBV28 and J is TRBJ2-7; D is possibly TRBD1 (6 bases). Between the trimmed V and J ends, which lost 6 bases and 6 bases, there was a span of 9 bases. This CDR3 has 11 residues. Germline CDR1 MDHEN, CDR2 SYDVKM.

This clone was seen once. V gene TRBV11-3 combines with J gene TRBJ1-1; no definite D call. This CDR3 is built from 14 residues. V was clipped by 5 bases and J by 0 bases, with 10 bases between them. Germline V gene sequence: CDR1 SGHNT, CDR2 YENEEA. CDR3 region: CASSPTTMNTEAFF. CDR3 DNA sequence: TGTGCCAGCAGCCCGACAACAATGAACACTGAAGCTTTCTTT.